This TCR beta chain was identified in a study of naive and memory T cell subsets. General observations from the study: TCR counts from RNA may reflect activation-linked expression changes. Gini index rose across naive, CM, EM and EMRA in CD4 and CD8.

Sequential positive selection took CD4 T cells first, then CD8 T cells. Worth noting for this clonotype: Its antigen is still unknown.

CDR1 and CDR2 (germline): SGHRS, YFSETQ. V dropped 4 bases and J dropped 2 bases, with 14 bases sitting between them. This CDR3 has 15 residues. The beta constant-region primer was an equimolar mix of two oligonucleotides covering TRBC1 and TRBC2. TCRdb recomputed calls from the UMI-ligation and nested PCR reads with MiXCR, one row per CDR3 protein. Here the sample spans under 150,000 distinct CDR3 sequences, about 17% being singletons. The sequenced sample consisted of naive CD4+ T cells from blood. This receptor was identified in a human donor in good health. The chain couples TRBV5-1 to TRBJ2-3; D gene unclear. Here the CDR3 DNA reads TGCGCCAGCAGCCTAGGGAACTTACACACAGATACGCAGTATTTT. This gives the protein CASSLGNLHTDTQYF.